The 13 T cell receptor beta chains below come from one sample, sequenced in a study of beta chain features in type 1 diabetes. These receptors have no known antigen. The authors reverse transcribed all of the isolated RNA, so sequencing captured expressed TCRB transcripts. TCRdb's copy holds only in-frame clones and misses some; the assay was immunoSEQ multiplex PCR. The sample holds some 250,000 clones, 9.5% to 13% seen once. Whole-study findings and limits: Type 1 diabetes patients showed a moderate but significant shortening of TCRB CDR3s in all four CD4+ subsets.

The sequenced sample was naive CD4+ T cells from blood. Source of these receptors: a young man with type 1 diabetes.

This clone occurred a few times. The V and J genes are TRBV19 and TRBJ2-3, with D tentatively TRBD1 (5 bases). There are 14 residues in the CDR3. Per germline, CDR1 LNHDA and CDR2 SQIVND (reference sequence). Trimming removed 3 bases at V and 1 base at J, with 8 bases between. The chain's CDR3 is CASSIQGGTDTQYF. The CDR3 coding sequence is TGTGCCAGTAGTATCCAGGGCGGCACAGATACGCAGTATTTT.

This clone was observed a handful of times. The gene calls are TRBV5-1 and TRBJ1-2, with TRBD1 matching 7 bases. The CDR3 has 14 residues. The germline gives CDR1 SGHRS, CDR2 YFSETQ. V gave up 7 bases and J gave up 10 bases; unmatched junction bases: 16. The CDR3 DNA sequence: TGCGCCAGCTCCACTCTTCCGGGACAGAAGGACTACACCTTC. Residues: CASSTLPGQKDYTF.

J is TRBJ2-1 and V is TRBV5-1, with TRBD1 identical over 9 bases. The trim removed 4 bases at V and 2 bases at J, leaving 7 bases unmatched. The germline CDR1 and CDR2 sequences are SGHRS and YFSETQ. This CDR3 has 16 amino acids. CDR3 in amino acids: CASSKAGTGTYNEQFF. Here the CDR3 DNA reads TGCGCCAGCAGCAAAGCCGGGACAGGGACCTACAATGAGCAGTTCTTC.

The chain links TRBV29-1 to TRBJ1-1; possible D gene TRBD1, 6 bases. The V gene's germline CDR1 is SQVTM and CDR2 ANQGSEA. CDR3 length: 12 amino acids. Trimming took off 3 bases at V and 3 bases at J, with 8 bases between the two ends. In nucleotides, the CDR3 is TGCAGCGTTGAGGGGGGGCACACTGAAGCTTTCTTT. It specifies CSVEGGHTEAFF.

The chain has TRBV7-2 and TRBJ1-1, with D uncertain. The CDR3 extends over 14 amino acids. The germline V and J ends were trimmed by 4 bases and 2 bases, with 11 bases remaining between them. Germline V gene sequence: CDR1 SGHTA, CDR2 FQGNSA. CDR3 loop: CASSYREFNTEAFF. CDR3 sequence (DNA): TGTGCCAGCAGCTACAGAGAATTTAACACTGAAGCTTTCTTT.

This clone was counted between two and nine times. The CDR3 sequence is CASSLMPGQGYEQYF. CDR3 DNA: TGTGCCAGCAGCCTGATGCCGGGACAGGGCTACGAGCAGTACTTC. The chain has TRBV7-8 and TRBJ2-7; 9 bases align to TRBD1. CDR1 is SGHVS and CDR2 is FQNEAQ in the germline V gene. V dropped 5 bases and J dropped 3; count of bases not matched to a gene: 8. The CDR3 sequence is 15 residues long.

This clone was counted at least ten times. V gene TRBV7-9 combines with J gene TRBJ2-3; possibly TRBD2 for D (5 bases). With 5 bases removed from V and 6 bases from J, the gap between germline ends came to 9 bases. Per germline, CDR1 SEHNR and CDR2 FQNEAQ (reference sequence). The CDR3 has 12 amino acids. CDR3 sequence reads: CASSLGVDTQYF. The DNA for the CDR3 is TGTGCCAGCAGCCTCGGGGTGGATACGCAGTATTTT.

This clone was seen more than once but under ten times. CDR3 in DNA: TGTGCCAGCAGTTTGGCGGGAAGGTCCTACGAGCAGTACTTC. Protein sequence: CASSLAGRSYEQYF. V usage is TRBV27 and J usage is TRBJ2-7; D is perhaps TRBD2 (6 bases). CDR1 and CDR2 (germline): MNHEY, SMNVEV (reference sequence). The V end was cut by 3 bases, the J end by 1 base, with 10 bases between. This CDR3 is built from 14 residues.

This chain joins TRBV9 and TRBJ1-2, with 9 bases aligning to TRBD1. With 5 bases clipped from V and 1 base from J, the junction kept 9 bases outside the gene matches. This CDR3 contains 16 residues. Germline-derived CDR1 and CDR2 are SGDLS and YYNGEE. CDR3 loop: CASRREGQGNNYGYTF. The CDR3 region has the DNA TGTGCCAGCAGAAGAGAGGGACAGGGAAATAACTATGGCTACACCTTC. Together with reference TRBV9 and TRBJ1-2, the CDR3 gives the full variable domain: DSGVTQTPKHLITATGQRVTLRCSPRSGDLSVYWYQQSLDQGLQFLIQYYNGEERAKGNILERFSAQQFPDLHSELNLSSLELGDSALYFCASRREGQGNNYGYTFGSGTRLTVV.

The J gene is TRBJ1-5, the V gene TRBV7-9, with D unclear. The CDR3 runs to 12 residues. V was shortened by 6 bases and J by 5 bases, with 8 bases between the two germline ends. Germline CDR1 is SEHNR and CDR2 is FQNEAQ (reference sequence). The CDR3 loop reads CASSRTDQPQHF. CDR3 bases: TGTGCCAGCAGTCGAACAGATCAGCCCCAGCATTTT.

CDR3 region: CASSLRVGGDYGYTF. The CDR3 bases are TGTGCCAGCAGCTTAAGGGTAGGGGGCGACTATGGCTACACCTTC. The chain joins TRBV11-2 to TRBJ1-2, with TRBD1 identical over 7 bases. Germline loops: CDR1 SGHAT, CDR2 FQNNGV. CDR3 length equals 15 residues. V trimming: 2 bases; J trimming: 3 bases; junction bases outside the gene matches: 6.

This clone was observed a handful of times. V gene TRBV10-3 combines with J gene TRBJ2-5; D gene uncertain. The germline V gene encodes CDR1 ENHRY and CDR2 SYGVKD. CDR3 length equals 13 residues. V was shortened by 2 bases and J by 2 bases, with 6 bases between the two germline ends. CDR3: CAISERQQETQYF. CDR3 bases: TGTGCCATCAGTGAGAGACAACAAGAGACCCAGTACTTC.

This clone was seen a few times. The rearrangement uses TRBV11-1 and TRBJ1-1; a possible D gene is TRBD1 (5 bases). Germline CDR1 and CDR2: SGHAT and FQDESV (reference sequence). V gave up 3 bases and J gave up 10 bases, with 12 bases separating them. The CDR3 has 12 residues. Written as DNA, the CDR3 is TGTGCCAGCAGCTTCACAGGTCCAGGAGCTTTCTTT. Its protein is CASSFTGPGAFF.